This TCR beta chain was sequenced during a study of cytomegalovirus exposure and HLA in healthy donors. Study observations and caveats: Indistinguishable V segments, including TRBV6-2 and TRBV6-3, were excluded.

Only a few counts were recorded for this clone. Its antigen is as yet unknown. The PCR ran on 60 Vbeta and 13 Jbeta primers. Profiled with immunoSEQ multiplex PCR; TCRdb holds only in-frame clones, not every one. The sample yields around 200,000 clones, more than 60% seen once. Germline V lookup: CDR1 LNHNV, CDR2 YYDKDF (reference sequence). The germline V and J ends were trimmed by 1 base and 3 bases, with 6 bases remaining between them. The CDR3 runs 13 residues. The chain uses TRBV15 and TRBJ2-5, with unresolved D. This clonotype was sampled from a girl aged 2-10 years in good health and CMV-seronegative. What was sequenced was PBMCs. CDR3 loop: CATSRGREETQYF. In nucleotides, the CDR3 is TGTGCCACCAGCAGAGGACGGGAAGAGACCCAGTACTTC.